The 9 T cell receptor beta chains presented below share a single source sample, sequenced in a study of blood T cell repertoires in COVID-19. Produced via immunoSEQ multiplex PCR; TCRdb's table is partial and in-frame only. The repertoire holds 25,000 to 30,000 clones, with just over 90% as singletons. Sequencing used peripheral blood. All receptors derive from a man aged 50 to 59 with active COVID-19.

Concerning this clone: Other nucleotide sequences in the sample specify the same CDR3. The V and J genes are TRBV12-5 and TRBJ1-5, with 9 bases matching TRBD1. Germline V gene lookup returns CDR1 LGHNT and CDR2 FRNRAP. The CDR3 covers 14 residues. Trimming cost V 6 bases and J 6 bases; bases outside gene matches: 6. The CDR3 protein is CASGLGQGGQPQHF. In DNA form, the CDR3 reads TGTGCTAGTGGACTGGGACAGGGAGGTCAGCCCCAGCATTTT.

The V and J genes are TRBV18 and TRBJ2-1; the match to TRBD1 covers 10 bases. Trimming took 6 bases from V and 7 from J; bases not matched to a gene: 12. Germline V gives CDR1 KGHSH, CDR2 LQKENI. CDR3 size: 16 residues. CDR3 residues: CASSRLDRGLTNEQFF. CDR3 DNA: TGTGCCAGCTCTCGGCTAGACAGGGGGCTAACAAATGAGCAGTTCTTC.

The chain recombines TRBV2 with TRBJ1-1, with TRBD1 identical over 7 bases. Germline V CDR1 and CDR2: SNHLY, FYNNEI. The CDR3 sequence is 15 residues long. The J segment lost 4 bases and the V segment lost 5 bases, leaving 10 bases of the junction unmatched. The CDR3 here is CASSPSHQGGTEAFF. The CDR3 DNA reads as TGTGCCAGCAGTCCATCCCATCAGGGGGGCACTGAAGCTTTCTTT.

This clone was picked up one time. The chain employs TRBV18 and TRBJ2-1; 12 bases line up with TRBD2. The V gene end was trimmed by 3 bases and the J gene end by 6 bases; junction bases not matched to a gene: 3. Looked up from germline, CDR1 is KGHSH and CDR2 is LQKENI. This CDR3 spans 15 amino acids. The CDR3 here is CASSPGLAGFNEQFF. The DNA for the CDR3 is TGTGCCAGCTCACCCGGACTAGCGGGGTTCAATGAGCAGTTCTTC. The full variable domain, rest sourced from reference TRBV18 and TRBJ2-1, is NAGVMQNPRHLVRRRGQEARLRCSPMKGHSHVYWYRQLPEEGLKFMVYLQKENIIDESGMPKERFSAEFPKEGPSILRIQQVVRGDSAAYFCASSPGLAGFNEQFFGPGTRLTVL.

The table lists this clone with a count of one. The chain links TRBV4-1 to TRBJ2-2; 8 bases fit TRBD1. Germline CDR1 reads MGHRA; CDR2 reads YSYEKL. Trimming at V came to 3 bases and at J to 9 bases, leaving 6 bases not matched to a gene. This CDR3 is 14 amino acids long. The CDR3 is CASSQGDRIRELFF. The CDR3 DNA sequence: TGCGCCAGCAGCCAGGGGGACAGGATACGGGAGCTGTTTTTT.

The chain links TRBV2 to TRBJ1-1; the D is unclear. V lost 1 base to trimming and J lost 4 bases, with 13 bases between them. The CDR3 runs to 15 residues. CDR1 is SNHLY and CDR2 is FYNNEI in the germline V gene. Written as DNA, the CDR3 is TGTGCCAGCAGTGAAGACAGCTGGGCGGGCACTGAAGCTTTCTTT. This gives the protein CASSEDSWAGTEAFF.

This chain connects TRBV5-1 to TRBJ2-7; the D gene is possibly TRBD1 (6 bases). Germline CDR1 reads SGHRS; CDR2 reads YFSETQ. The V and J ends lost 4 bases and 0 bases respectively, with 11 bases between them. This CDR3 has 14 amino acids. CDR3 region: CASSPRTDSYEQYF. In DNA form, the CDR3 reads TGCGCCAGCAGCCCTAGGACAGACTCCTACGAGCAGTACTTC.

The table lists this clone with a few counts. CDR3 nucleotide sequence: TGTGCCAGCAGCCAAGGGACTAGCGGAGTCTGGGATGAGCAGTTCTTC. It yields the protein CASSQGTSGVWDEQFF. This rearrangement joins TRBV3-1 (or the pseudogene TRBV3-2) to TRBJ2-1; 10 positions match TRBD2. Trimming cost V 1 base and J 8 bases; bases outside gene matches: 8. This CDR3 region has 16 residues. Germline-derived CDR1 and CDR2 are LGHDT and YNNKEL (reference sequence).

This clone has a single count. V gene TRBV5-6 combines with J gene TRBJ1-1, with D possibly TRBD1 on 5 matching bases. This CDR3 contains 15 residues. Deletions cut 0 bases from V and 0 bases from J, with 9 bases between. The germline gives CDR1 SGHDT, CDR2 YYEEEE. CDR3 bases: TGTGCCAGCAGCTTGGGGCCAGGGATGAACACTGAAGCTTTCTTT. The encoded protein is CASSLGPGMNTEAFF.